This T cell receptor beta chain was obtained from a study of CD8+CD57+ T cells in acquired aplastic anemia. CDR3 and TCR beta VDJ profiling relied on genomic DNA as the template. TCRdb reprocessed the reads via MiXCR and lists one record per CDR3 protein. The sample holds around 150,000 distinct CDR3 sequences, 65% to 75% seen once. Study-wide results and caveats: Patients and controls shared around 30 CD8+ CDR3 sequences.

CDR3 length: 14 residues. Germline CDR1 DFQATT, CDR2 SNEGSKA (reference sequence). With 0 bases clipped from V and 4 bases from J, the junction kept 5 bases outside the gene matches. In its sample, this clonotype ranks as medium-sized. Antigen: not known. By flow cytometry, patients selected for sequencing had shown an expansion of CD8+CD57+ cells. No patient had been given any therapy when blood was sampled. The sequencing input was sorted CD4+, CD8+, or CD8+CD57+ T cells (not recorded which) from PBMCs. This receptor was obtained from a human donor with aplastic anemia. The rearrangement uses TRBV20-1 and TRBJ2-7; 8 bases are shared with TRBD2. The CDR3 region has the DNA TGCAGTGCTAGAGATATCCGGGAGGGTTACGAGCAGTACTTC. Translating gives CSARDIREGYEQYF.